This T cell receptor (beta chain) appears in the sequencing data of a study of Graves' ophthalmopathy and Graves' hyperthyroidism. The sequenced template was RNA, covering the TCR beta CDR3 region. First-round RT-PCR with HTBI primers preceded a second-round multiplex PCR. In TCRdb, the multiplex PCR reads were re-called with MiXCR into one record per CDR3 protein. The sample records 200,000 to 250,000 distinct CDR3 sequences, 20% to 25% being singletons. In its sample, this clonotype was seen many times. The CDR3 is 17 residues long. V was pared by 3 bases and J by 5 bases, with 19 bases between. Germline lookup yields CDR1 SGHTA and CDR2 FQGNSA.

The source of this sequence is a woman aged 45-60 years with Graves' ophthalmopathy. The J gene is TRBJ2-2, the V gene TRBV7-2; D is possibly TRBD1 (6 bases). The sequenced material came from peripheral blood. CDR3 DNA: TGTGCCAGCAGCTTGCGGTGGGCAGGGGATGAAACCGGGGAGCTGTTTTTT. Translation gives CASSLRWAGDETGELFF.